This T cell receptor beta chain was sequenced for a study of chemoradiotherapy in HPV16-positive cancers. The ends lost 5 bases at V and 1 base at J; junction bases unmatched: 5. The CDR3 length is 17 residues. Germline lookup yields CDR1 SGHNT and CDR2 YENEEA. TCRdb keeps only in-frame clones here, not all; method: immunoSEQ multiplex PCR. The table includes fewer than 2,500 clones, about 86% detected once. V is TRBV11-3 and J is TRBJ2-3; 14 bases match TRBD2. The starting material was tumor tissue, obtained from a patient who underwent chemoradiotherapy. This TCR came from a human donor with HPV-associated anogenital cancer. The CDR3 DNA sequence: TGTGCCAGCAGCCCCGGGACTAGCGGGGGAGGCACAGATACGCAGTATTTT. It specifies CASSPGTSGGGTDTQYF. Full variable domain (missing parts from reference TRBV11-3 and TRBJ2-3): EAGVVQSPRYKIIEKKQPVAFWCNPISGHNTLYWYLQNLGQGPELLIRYENEEAVDDSQLPKDRFSAERLKGVDSTLKIQPAELGDSAVYLCASSPGTSGGGTDTQYFGPGTRLTVL.